The table lists the clone carrying this T cell receptor (beta chain) with many counts. The data were taken from a study of neurological immune-mediated disorders. The germline gives CDR1 KGHDR, CDR2 SFDVKD. This CDR3 spans 15 amino acids. Trimming took 6 bases from V and 0 from J; bases not matched to a gene: 4. Each CDR3 protein is one row after TCRdb ran MiXCR on the 5' RACE reads. The sample carries 65,000 to 85,000 distinct CDR3 sequences, 3.2% recorded once. Input material: PBMCs. V gene TRBV24-1 combines with J gene TRBJ1-5; 7 bases align to TRBD1. This receptor was identified in a woman between 45 and 60 years old with multiple sclerosis. The CDR3 bases are TGTGCCACCAGTCCACAGGGGTATAGCAATCAGCCCCAGCATTTT. Its translation: CATSPQGYSNQPQHF.